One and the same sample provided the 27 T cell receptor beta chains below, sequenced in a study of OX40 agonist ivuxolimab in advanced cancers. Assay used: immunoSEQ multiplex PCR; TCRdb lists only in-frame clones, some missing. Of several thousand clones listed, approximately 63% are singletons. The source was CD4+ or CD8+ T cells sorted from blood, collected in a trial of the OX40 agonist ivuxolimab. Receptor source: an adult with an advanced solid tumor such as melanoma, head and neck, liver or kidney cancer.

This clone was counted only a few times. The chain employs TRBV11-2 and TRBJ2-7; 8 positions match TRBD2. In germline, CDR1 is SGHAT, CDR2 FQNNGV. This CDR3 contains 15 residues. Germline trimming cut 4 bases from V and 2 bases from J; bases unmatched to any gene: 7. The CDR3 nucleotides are TGTGCCAGCAGCTCGGGGGGGAGCGTGCCCTACGAGCAGTACTTC. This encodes CASSSGGSVPYEQYF.

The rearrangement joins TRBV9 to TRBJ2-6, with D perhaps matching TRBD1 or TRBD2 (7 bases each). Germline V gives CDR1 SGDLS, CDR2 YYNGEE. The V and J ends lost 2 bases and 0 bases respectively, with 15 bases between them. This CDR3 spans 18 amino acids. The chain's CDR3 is CASSVTTGRDSGANVLTF. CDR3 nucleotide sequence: TGTGCCAGCAGCGTCACGACAGGGAGGGACTCTGGGGCCAACGTCCTGACTTTC. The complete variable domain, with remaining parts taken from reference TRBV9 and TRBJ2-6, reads DSGVTQTPKHLITATGQRVTLRCSPRSGDLSVYWYQQSLDQGLQFLIQYYNGEERAKGNILERFSAQQFPDLHSELNLSSLELGDSALYFCASSVTTGRDSGANVLTFGAGSRLTVL.

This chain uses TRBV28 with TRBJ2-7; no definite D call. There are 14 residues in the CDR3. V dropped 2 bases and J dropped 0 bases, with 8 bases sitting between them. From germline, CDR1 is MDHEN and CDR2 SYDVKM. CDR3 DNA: TGTGCCAGCAGTTTAGAGTACAGCTCCTACGAGCAGTACTTC. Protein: CASSLEYSSYEQYF.

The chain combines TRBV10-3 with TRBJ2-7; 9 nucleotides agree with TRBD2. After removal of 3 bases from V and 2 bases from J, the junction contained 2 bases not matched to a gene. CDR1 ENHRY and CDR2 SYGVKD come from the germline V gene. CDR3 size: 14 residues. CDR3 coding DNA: TGTGCCATCAGTGATCCTAGCGGGACCTACGAGCAGTACTTC. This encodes CAISDPSGTYEQYF.

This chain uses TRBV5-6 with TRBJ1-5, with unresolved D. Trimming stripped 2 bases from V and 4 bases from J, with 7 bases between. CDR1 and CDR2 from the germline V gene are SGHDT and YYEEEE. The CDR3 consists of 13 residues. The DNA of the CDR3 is TGTGCCAGCAGCTTAGCCGGAAATCAGCCCCAGCATTTT. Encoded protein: CASSLAGNQPQHF. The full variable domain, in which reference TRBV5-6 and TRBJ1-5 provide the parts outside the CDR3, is DAGVTQSPTHLIKTRGQQVTLRCSPKSGHDTVSWYQQALGQGPQFIFQYYEEEERQRGNFPDRFSGHQFPNYSSELNVNALLLGDSALYLCASSLAGNQPQHFGDGTRLSIL.

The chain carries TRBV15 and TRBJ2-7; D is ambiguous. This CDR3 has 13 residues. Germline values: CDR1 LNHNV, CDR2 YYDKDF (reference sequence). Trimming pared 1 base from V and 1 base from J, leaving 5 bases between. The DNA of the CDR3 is TGTGCCACCAGCAGAGCGGAATCCTACGAGCAGTACTTC. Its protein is CATSRAESYEQYF. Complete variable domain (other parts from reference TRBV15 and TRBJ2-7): DAMVIQNPRYQVTQFGKPVTLSCSQTLNHNVMYWYQQKSSQAPKLLFHYYDKDFNNEADTPDNFQSRRPNTSFCFLDIRSPGLGDTAMYLCATSRAESYEQYFGPGTRLTVT.

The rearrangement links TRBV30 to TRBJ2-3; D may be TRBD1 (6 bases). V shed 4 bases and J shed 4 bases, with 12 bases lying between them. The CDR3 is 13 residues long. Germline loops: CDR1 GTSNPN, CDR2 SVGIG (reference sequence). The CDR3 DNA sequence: TGTGCCTGGAACGGACAGAAACCAGATACGCAGTATTTT. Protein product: CAWNGQKPDTQYF. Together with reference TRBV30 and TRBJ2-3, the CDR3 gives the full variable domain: SQTIHQWPATLVQPVGSPLSLECTVEGTSNPNLYWYRQAAGRGLQLLFYSVGIGQISSEVPQNLSASRPQDRQFILSSKKLLLSDSGFYLCAWNGQKPDTQYFGPGTRLTVL.

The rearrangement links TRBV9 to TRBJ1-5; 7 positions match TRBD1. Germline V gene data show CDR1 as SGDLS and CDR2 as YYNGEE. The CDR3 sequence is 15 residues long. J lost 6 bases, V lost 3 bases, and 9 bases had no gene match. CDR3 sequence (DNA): TGTGCCAGCAGCGGGCAGGGGGAGCGGGGTCAGCCCCAGCATTTT. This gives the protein CASSGQGERGQPQHF.

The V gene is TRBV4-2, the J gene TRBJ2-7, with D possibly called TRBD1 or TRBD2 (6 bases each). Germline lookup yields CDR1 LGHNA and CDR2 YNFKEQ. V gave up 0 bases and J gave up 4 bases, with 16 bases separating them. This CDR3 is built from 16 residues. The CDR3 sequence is CASSQEYGGPGYEQYF. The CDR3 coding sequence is TGTGCCAGCAGCCAAGAGTACGGGGGCCCGGGATACGAGCAGTACTTC.

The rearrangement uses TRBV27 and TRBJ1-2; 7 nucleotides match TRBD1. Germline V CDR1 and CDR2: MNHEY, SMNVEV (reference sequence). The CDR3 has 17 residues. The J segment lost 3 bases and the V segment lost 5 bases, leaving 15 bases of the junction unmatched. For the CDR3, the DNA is TGTGCCAGCAGTCTCTACCGGACAGGTGGTGGGTACTATGGCTACACCTTC. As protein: CASSLYRTGGGYYGYTF.

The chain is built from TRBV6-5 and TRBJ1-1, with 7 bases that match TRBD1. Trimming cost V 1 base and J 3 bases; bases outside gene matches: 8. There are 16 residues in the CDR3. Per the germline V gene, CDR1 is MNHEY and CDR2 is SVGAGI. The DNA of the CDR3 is TGTGCCAGCAGTTACTTGGGACAGATCGAGGACACTGAAGCTTTCTTT. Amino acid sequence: CASSYLGQIEDTEAFF.

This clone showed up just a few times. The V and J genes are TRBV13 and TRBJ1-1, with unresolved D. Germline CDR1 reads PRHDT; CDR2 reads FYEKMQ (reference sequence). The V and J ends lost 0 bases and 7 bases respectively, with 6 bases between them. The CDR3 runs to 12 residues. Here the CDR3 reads CASSLGRSEAFF. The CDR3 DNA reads TGTGCCAGCAGCTTAGGGCGGAGTGAAGCTTTCTTT.

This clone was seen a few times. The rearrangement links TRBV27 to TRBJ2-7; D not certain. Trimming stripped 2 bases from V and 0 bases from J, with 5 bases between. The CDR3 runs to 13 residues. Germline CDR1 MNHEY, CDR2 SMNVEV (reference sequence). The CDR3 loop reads CASSLRRSYEQYF. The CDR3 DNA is TGTGCCAGCAGTTTAAGACGCTCCTACGAGCAGTACTTC.

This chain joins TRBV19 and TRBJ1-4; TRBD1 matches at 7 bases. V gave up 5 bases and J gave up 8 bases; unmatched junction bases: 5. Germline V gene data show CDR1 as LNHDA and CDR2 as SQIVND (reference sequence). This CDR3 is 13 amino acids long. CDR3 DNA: TGTGCCAGTAGTCCGCCGGGACAGGAAAAACTGTTTTTT. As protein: CASSPPGQEKLFF. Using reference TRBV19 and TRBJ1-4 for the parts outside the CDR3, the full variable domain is DGGITQSPKYLFRKEGQNVTLSCEQNLNHDAMYWYRQDPGQGLRLIYYSQIVNDFQKGDIAEGYSVSREKKESFPLTVTSAQKNPTAFYLCASSPPGQEKLFFGSGTQLSVL.

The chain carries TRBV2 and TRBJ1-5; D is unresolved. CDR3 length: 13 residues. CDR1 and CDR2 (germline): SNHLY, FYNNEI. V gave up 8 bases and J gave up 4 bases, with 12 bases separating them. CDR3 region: CASGPRPNQPQHF. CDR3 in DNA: TGTGCCAGCGGGCCTCGACCGAATCAGCCCCAGCATTTT.

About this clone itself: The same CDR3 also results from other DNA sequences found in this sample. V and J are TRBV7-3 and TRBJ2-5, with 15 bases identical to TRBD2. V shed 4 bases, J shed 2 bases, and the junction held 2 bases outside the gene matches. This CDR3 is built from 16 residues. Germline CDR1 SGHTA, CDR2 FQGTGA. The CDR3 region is CASSSGLAGGQETQYF. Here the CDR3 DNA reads TGTGCCAGCAGCTCGGGACTAGCGGGAGGACAAGAGACCCAGTACTTC. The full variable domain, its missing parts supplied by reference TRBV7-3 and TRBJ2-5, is GAGVSQTPSNKVTEKGKYVELRCDPISGHTALYWYRQSLGQGPEFLIYFQGTGAADDSGLPNDRFFAVRPEGSVSTLKIQRTERGDSAVYLCASSSGLAGGQETQYFGPGTRLLVL.

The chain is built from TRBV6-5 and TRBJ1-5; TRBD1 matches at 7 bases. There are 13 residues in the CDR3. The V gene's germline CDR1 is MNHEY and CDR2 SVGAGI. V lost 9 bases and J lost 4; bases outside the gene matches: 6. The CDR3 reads CASGVTGNQPQHF. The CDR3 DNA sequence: TGTGCCAGTGGGGTGACAGGGAATCAGCCCCAGCATTTT.

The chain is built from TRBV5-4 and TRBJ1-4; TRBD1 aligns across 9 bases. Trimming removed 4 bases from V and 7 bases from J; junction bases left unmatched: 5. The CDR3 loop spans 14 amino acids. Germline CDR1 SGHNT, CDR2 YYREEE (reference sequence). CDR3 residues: CASSVGTGSEKLFF. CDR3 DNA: TGTGCCAGCAGCGTAGGGACAGGGAGTGAAAAACTGTTTTTT.

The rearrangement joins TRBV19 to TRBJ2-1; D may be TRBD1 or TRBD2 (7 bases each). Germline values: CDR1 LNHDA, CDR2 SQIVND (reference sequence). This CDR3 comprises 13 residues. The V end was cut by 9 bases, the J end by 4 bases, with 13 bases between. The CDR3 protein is CASTGEGYNEQFF. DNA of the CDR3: TGTGCCAGCACAGGGGAGGGATACAATGAGCAGTTCTTC. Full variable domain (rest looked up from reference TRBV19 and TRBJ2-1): DGGITQSPKYLFRKEGQNVTLSCEQNLNHDAMYWYRQDPGQGLRLIYYSQIVNDFQKGDIAEGYSVSREKKESFPLTVTSAQKNPTAFYLCASTGEGYNEQFFGPGTRLTVL.

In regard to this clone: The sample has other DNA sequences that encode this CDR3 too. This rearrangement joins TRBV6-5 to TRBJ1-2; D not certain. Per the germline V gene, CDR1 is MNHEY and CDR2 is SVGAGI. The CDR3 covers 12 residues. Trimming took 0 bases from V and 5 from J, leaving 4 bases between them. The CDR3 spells CASSYSGYGYTF. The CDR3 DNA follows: TGTGCCAGCAGTTACTCGGGGTATGGCTACACCTTC.

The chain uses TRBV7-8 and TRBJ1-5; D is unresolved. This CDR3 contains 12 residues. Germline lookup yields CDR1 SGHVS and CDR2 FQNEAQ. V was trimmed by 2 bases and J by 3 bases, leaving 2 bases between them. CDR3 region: CASSLYNQPQHF. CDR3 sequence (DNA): TGTGCCAGCAGCTTATACAATCAGCCCCAGCATTTT. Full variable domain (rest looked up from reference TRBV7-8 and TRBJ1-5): GAGVSQSPRYKVAKRGQDVALRCDPISGHVSLFWYQQALGQGPEFLTYFQNEAQLDKSGLPSDRFFAERPEGSVSTLKIQRTQQEDSAVYLCASSLYNQPQHFGDGTRLSIL.

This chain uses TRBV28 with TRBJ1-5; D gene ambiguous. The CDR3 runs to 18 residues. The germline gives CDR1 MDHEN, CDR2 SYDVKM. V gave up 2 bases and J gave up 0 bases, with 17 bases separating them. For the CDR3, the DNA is TGTGCCAGCAGTTTAATATCATCGGCTAGCTATAGCAATCAGCCCCAGCATTTT. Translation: CASSLISSASYSNQPQHF.

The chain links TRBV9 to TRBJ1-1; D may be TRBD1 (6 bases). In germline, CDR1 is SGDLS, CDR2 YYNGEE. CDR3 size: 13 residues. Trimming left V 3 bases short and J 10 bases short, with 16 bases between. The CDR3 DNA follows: TGTGCCAGCAGCGAGGGGGGCTCCCGGAGAGCTTTCTTT. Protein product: CASSEGGSRRAFF.

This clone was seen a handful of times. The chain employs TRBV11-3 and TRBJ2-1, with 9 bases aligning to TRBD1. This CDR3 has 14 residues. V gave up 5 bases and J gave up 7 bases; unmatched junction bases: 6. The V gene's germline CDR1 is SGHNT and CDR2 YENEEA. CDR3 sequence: CASSHRDRENEQFF. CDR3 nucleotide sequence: TGTGCCAGCAGCCACCGGGACAGGGAAAATGAGCAGTTCTTC.

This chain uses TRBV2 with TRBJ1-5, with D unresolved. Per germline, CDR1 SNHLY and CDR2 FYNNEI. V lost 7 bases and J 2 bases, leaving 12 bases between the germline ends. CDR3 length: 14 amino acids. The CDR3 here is CASIRYPGNQPQHF. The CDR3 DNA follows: TGTGCCAGCATAAGGTACCCTGGCAATCAGCCCCAGCATTTT.

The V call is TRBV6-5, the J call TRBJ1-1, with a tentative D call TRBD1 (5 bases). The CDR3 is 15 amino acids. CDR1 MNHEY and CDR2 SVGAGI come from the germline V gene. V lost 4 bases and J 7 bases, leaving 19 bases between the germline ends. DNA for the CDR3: TGTGCCAGCAGTTCTACCCTCAGACAGCCAGATGAAGCTTTCTTT. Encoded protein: CASSSTLRQPDEAFF.

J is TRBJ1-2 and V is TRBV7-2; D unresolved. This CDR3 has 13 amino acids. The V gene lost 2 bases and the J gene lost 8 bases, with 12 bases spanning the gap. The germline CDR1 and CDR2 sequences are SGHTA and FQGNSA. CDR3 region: CASSLQREGGYTF. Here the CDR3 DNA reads TGTGCCAGCAGCTTACAGAGGGAAGGAGGCTACACCTTC.